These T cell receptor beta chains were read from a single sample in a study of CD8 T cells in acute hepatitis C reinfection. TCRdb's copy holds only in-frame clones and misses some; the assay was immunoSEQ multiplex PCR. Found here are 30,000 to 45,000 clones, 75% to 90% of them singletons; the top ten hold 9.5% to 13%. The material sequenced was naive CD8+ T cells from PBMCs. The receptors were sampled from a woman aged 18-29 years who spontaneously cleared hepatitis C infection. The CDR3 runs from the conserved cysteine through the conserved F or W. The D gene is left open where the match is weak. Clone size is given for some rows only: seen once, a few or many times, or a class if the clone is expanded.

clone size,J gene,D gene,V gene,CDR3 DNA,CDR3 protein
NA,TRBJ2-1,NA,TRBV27,TGTGCCAGCAGTTTGGGACGAGACAATGAGCAGTTCTTC,CASSLGRDNEQFF
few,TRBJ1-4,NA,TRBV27,TGTGCCAGCAGTTCCCCGGGCCGGACGAATGAAAAACTGTTTTTT,CASSSPGRTNEKLFF
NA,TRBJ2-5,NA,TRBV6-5,TGTGCCAGCACCACCCACCTCGGGGAGACCCAGTACTTC,CASTTHLGETQYF
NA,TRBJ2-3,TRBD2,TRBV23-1,TGCGCCAGCAGTCAATCGACCCCCCAACTAGCGGGACCTGGTAGGGGGTTCACAGATACGCAGTATTTT,CASSQSTPQLAGPGRGFTDTQYF
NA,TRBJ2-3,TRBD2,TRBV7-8,TGTGCCAGCCAGAGAGTAGCGGGAGGTAGCACAGATACGCAGTATTTT,CASQRVAGGSTDTQYF
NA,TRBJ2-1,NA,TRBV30,TGTGCCTGGAGTTGGGCCAATGAGCAGTTCTTC,CAWSWANEQFF
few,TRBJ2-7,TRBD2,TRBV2,TGTGCCAGCAGTGAGGGACTAGCGGACTCCCACGAGCAGTACTTC,CASSEGLADSHEQYF
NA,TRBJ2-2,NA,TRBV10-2,TGCGCCAGCAGTGAGGGGAGCGGGGAGCTGTTTTTT,CASSEGSGELFF
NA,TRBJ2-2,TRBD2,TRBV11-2,TGTGCCAGCAGCTTAACAGCGGGAGGTCCCACCGGGGAGCTGTTTTTT,CASSLTAGGPTGELFF
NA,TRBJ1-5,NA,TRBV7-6,TGTGCCAGCAGCTTAGACTCAGGTGCCAGTCAGCCCCAGCATTTT,CASSLDSGASQPQHF